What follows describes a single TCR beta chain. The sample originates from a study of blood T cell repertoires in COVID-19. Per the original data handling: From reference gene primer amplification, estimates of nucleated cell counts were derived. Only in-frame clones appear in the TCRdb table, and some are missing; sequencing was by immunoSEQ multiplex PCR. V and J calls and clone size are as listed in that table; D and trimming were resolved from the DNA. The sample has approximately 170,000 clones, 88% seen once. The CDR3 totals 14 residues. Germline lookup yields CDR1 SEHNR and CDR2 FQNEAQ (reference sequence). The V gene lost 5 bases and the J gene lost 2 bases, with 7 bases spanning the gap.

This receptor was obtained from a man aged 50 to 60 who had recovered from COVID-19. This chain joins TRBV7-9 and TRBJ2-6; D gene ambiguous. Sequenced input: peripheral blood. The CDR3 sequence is CASSLPPGANVLTF. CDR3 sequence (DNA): TGTGCCAGCAGCCTTCCCCCTGGGGCCAACGTCCTGACTTTC.